The source of this T cell receptor (beta chain) is a study of T cells in Graves' hyperthyroidism and ophthalmopathy. Diagnoses used clinical symptoms, serum thyroxine and TRAb, thyroid ultrasound and orbital computed tomography. The CDR3 regions of TCR beta were amplified from RNA transcripts. TCR CDR3 underwent first-round RT-PCR with the HTBI primer set. One entry per CDR3 protein, called by TCRdb with MiXCR from the multiplex PCR reads. The data contain hundreds of thousands of distinct CDR3 sequences, around 42% of them singletons. With 1 base removed from V and 0 bases from J, the gap between germline ends came to 6 bases. This CDR3 comprises 14 residues. Germline V gene lookup returns CDR1 LGHDT and CDR2 YNNKEL (reference sequence). This clonotype was seen ten or more times.

This sequence originates from a young woman with Graves' hyperthyroidism. This chain joins TRBV3-1 and TRBJ1-1; perhaps TRBD1 as D (5 bases). The sample consisted of peripheral blood or thyroid tissue (not recorded which). The CDR3 DNA reads TGTGCCAGCAGCCAAGTAGGGGTGAACACTGAAGCTTTCTTT. Its translation: CASSQVGVNTEAFF.